The sequence of this TCR beta chain was determined in a study of blood T cells in healthy people across ages. The CDR3 extends over 14 amino acids. Germline lookup yields CDR1 MDHEN and CDR2 SYDVKM. Caucasian, healthy and from Russia, the donors were aged between roughly 6 and 95. Donors each provided about 9.5 milliliters of peripheral blood. A second PCR of 7 to 11 cycles used a sample-barcoded 5' primer and a J-beta primer mix. MiXCR, applied by TCRdb to the 5' RACE reads, yields one record per CDR3 protein. Here the sample spans 650,000 to 700,000 distinct CDR3 sequences, about 32% being singletons.

Sequencing used blood. This sequence was found in a woman of 80 years or more in good health. The chain recombines TRBV28 with TRBJ2-4; 7 nucleotides align to TRBD1. With the DNA end fitting TRBJ2-7 better, the J assignment may be wrong. Here the CDR3 reads CASSLAGTVGEQYF. Here the CDR3 DNA reads TGTGCCAGCAGTTTAGCCGGGACAGTCGGCGAGCAGTACTTC.